These 12 T cell receptor beta chains share one sample of origin, sequenced in a study of STAT5B mutations in CD4+ large granular lymphocyte leukemia. Generated by immunoSEQ multiplex PCR, the TCRdb table keeps only in-frame clones and is missing some. This table has under 25,000 clones, roughly 69% appearing once. The sequenced sample was CD4+ T cells from blood buffy coats. The source of these receptors is a human donor in good health.

V is TRBV19 and J is TRBJ1-3; no clear D. Germline CDR1 and CDR2: LNHDA and SQIVND (reference sequence). V lost 6 bases and J lost 0, with 9 bases in between. The CDR3 covers 14 residues. CDR3 nucleotide sequence: TGTGCCAGTAGGTCAGTCAGCTCTGGAAACACCATATATTTT. Translated, it gives CASRSVSSGNTIYF.

The chain links TRBV7-2 to TRBJ2-1; 14 positions agree with TRBD2. CDR3 length: 20 amino acids. Losses at the gene ends were 0 bases for V and 7 bases for J; bases not matched to a gene: 14. Germline CDR1 SGHTA, CDR2 FQGNSA. The chain's CDR3 is CASSLARARLAGGYGNEQFF. The CDR3 region has the DNA TGTGCCAGCAGCTTAGCCCGAGCGAGACTAGCGGGGGGGTACGGGAATGAGCAGTTCTTC.

The V gene is TRBV7-2, the J gene TRBJ2-2; TRBD1 matches 8 bases. After removal of 3 bases from V and 7 bases from J, the junction contained 1 base not matched to a gene. Germline CDR1 SGHTA, CDR2 FQGNSA. CDR3 length: 13 residues. The CDR3 region has the DNA TGTGCCAGCAGCTTGGACAGGGTCGGGGAGCTGTTTTTT. As protein: CASSLDRVGELFF.

CDR3 in DNA: TGTGCCAGCAGCTCCCGCGACACAGATACGCAGTATTTT. This sequence encodes CASSSRDTDTQYF. The rearrangement uses TRBV7-2 and TRBJ2-3, with D unclear. The CDR3 extends over 13 amino acids. The ends were cut back, 4 bases at V and 2 bases at J, with 7 bases in the middle. Germline assignment: CDR1 SGHTA and CDR2 FQGNSA.

With respect to this clone: The junction departs from the called germline gene at one end, perhaps through a read error. The chain is built from TRBV19 and TRBJ2-2; D gene uncertain. The CDR3 spans 15 residues. CDR1 and CDR2 from the germline V gene are LNHDA and SQIVND (reference sequence). This CDR3 reads CASSLESVDTGELFF. CDR3 bases: TGTGCCAGTAGTTTAGAAAGCGTGGACACCGGGGAGCTGTTTTTT.

This sequence joins TRBV28 and TRBJ1-4; D is unresolved. Germline V gene lookup returns CDR1 MDHEN and CDR2 SYDVKM. The length of the CDR3 is 14 residues. Trimming cost V 8 bases and J 4 bases, with 14 bases left between them. CDR3 amino acids: CASRLGGFNEKLFF. The CDR3 DNA is TGTGCCAGCCGACTTGGAGGTTTTAATGAAAAACTGTTTTTT.

The V gene is TRBV6-6, the J gene TRBJ2-7; D may be TRBD1 (5 bases). CDR3 length equals 14 residues. CDR1 is MNHNY and CDR2 is SVGAGI in the germline V gene (reference sequence). The V end was cut by 6 bases, the J end by 5 bases, with 17 bases between. The CDR3 DNA is TGTGCCAGCAGCCTAGGTGGGGCTCACCACGAGCAGTACTTC. Protein: CASSLGGAHHEQYF.

The chain links TRBV4-1 to TRBJ2-2; D perhaps matches TRBD1 (6 bases). Germline CDR1 reads MGHRA; CDR2 reads YSYEKL. Trimming removed 5 bases at V and 0 bases at J, with 10 bases between. The CDR3 covers 15 residues. The CDR3 loop is CASSKDRTNTGELFF. The CDR3 DNA is TGCGCCAGCAGCAAGGACAGAACGAACACCGGGGAGCTGTTTTTT.

The chain has TRBV20-1 and TRBJ2-3; D gene ambiguous. The CDR3 runs to 10 residues. CDR1 is DFQATT, CDR2 SNEGSKA, per germline (reference sequence). V was trimmed by 3 bases and J by 4 bases, leaving 2 bases between them. CDR3 DNA sequence: TGCAGTGCTAGGTCAGATACGCAGTATTTT. This sequence encodes CSARSDTQYF.

V usage is TRBV2 and J usage is TRBJ2-3; 9 bases are a match to TRBD2. This CDR3 has 16 amino acids. Germline CDR1 reads SNHLY; CDR2 reads FYNNEI. V lost 6 bases, J lost 6 bases, and 13 bases stayed unmatched. The CDR3 loop is CASSPGTSSLRDTQYF. In DNA, the CDR3 is TGTGCCAGCAGCCCCGGGACTAGCAGCCTCCGGGATACGCAGTATTTT. The variable domain in full, with the rest retrieved from reference TRBV2 and TRBJ2-3, is EPEVTQTPSHQVTQMGQEVILRCVPISNHLYFYWYRQILGQKVEFLVSFYNNEISEKSEIFDDQFSVERPDGSNFTLKIRSTKLEDSAMYFCASSPGTSSLRDTQYFGPGTRLTVL.

The CDR3 nucleotides are TGTGCCAGCAGCGCTCCGGGACAGGGGATCTACGAGCAGTACGTC. Its protein product is CASSAPGQGIYEQYV. The chain is built from TRBV7-9 and TRBJ2-7; 10 nucleotides agree with TRBD1. Germline loops: CDR1 SEHNR, CDR2 FQNEAQ (reference sequence). The CDR3 length is 15 residues. V was pared by 5 bases and J by 3 bases, with 7 bases of the junction left unmatched.

This clone appeared a few times. J is TRBJ1-1 and V is TRBV23-1; a possible D gene is TRBD1 (5 bases). TRBV23-1 is given ORF status, its function remaining uncertain. V lost 0 bases, J lost 4 bases, and 21 bases lay in between. The CDR3 loop spans 18 amino acids. DNA of the CDR3: TGCGCCAGCAGTCAATCAAGGGGTAGGGGTTGGAGGGGCACTGAAGCTTTCTTT. Its protein is CASSQSRGRGWRGTEAFF.